A selection of T cell receptor beta chains follows, all from one sample in a study of cytomegalovirus exposure and HLA in healthy donors. Sequencing used immunoSEQ multiplex PCR; TCRdb keeps in-frame clones, though not all of them. The sample yields some 120,000 clones, roughly three quarters seen once. Sequencing was done on a sample of PBMCs. Receptors originate from a woman between 25 and 40 years old in good health and CMV-seronegative. The conserved cysteine and the conserved F or W are not part of the CDR3 here.

TRBV19,TRBJ1-2,ASRAPGQGASGYT
TRBV7-9,TRBJ1-2,ASSLWRGGGYT
TRBV2,TRBJ2-5,ASRADRRETQY
TRBV12-1,TRBJ2-1,ASSFFLAGGRIDNEQF
TRBV7-2,TRBJ1-2,ASSSRDTTIYGYT
TRBV7-7,TRBJ1-3,ASSFRGNTIY
TRBV25-1,TRBJ2-3,ASIRGTDTQY
TRBV5-1,TRBJ2-2,ASSQNSGELF
TRBV5-6,TRBJ2-1,ASSLWGDRGFGEQF
TRBV27,TRBJ2-1,ASSISWGRVNEQF
TRBV19,TRBJ1-2,ASGQRPAYGYT
TRBV19,TRBJ2-7,ASSFAPGEYEQY
TRBV4-2,TRBJ2-3,ASSQGAGGAGDTQY
TRBV19,TRBJ1-2,ASSISGTANYGYT
TRBV6-1,TRBJ2-1,ASSVHGTTGYNEQF
TRBV10-1,TRBJ1-1,AGTGAGVDLGEAF
TRBV7-9,TRBJ1-1,ASSLDRGPEAF
TRBV9,TRBJ2-3,ASSSRPIASTDTQY
TRBV15,TRBJ2-5,ATSRGTSGSETQY
TRBV6-4,TRBJ2-7,ASSDLGAGEEYEQY
TRBV7-2,TRBJ2-1,ASSPGLVVDEQF
TRBV6-5,TRBJ2-7,ASSYQGEQY
TRBV30,TRBJ2-1,ASYWDSSSYNEQF
TRBV4-3,TRBJ1-5,ASSQDVRGWQPQH
TRBV9,TRBJ1-6,ASSVEDRVVSPLH
TRBV27,TRBJ2-5,ATRMGLQETQY
TRBV10-3,TRBJ2-1,AISETGGRYNEQF
TRBV6-5,TRBJ2-4,ASRKGQGEVNIQY
TRBV7-9,TRBJ2-1,ASSDRGSYNEQF
TRBV11-3,TRBJ2-5,ASSEGWTSGGEETQY